The 13 T cell receptor beta chains reported below all come from one sample, sequenced in a study of blood T cell repertoires in COVID-19. Using immunoSEQ multiplex PCR, the repertoire was profiled, and TCRdb retains in-frame clones only, with some absent. The table shows 200,000 to 250,000 clones, with 80% to 90% occurring only once. Sequenced material: PBMCs or T cells enriched from blood (not recorded which). The receptor source for this set is a woman in her forties who had been exposed to COVID-19.

The chain links TRBV4-1 to TRBJ1-4; D is perhaps TRBD1 (6 bases). CDR1 is MGHRA and CDR2 is YSYEKL in the germline V gene. Trimming removed 5 bases from V and 2 bases from J, with 12 bases in between. This CDR3 contains 15 residues. CDR3 in amino acids: CASSTFGQTNEKLFF. The CDR3 nucleotides are TGCGCCAGCAGCACCTTCGGACAGACTAATGAAAAACTGTTTTTT.

The rearrangement links TRBV28 to TRBJ2-7, with D possibly matching TRBD1 (6 bases). The CDR3 is made up of 13 amino acids. Trimming cost V 7 bases and J 2 bases, with 12 bases left between them. The germline V gene has CDR1 MDHEN and CDR2 SYDVKM. In DNA form, the CDR3 reads TGTGCCAGCAACAGGGCCAACACCTACGAGCAGTACTTC. Translation gives CASNRANTYEQYF.

The chain uses TRBV19 and TRBJ2-4, with D hard to call. Deletions cut 9 bases from V and 0 bases from J, with 6 bases between. Germline CDR1 is LNHDA and CDR2 is SQIVND (reference sequence). CDR3 length: 12 residues. The DNA of the CDR3 is TGTGCCAGGCACAAAGCCAAAAACATTCAGTACTTC. Its translation is CARHKAKNIQYF.

The table lists this clone with a few counts. The V and J genes are TRBV5-1 and TRBJ2-7; 8 nucleotides align to TRBD1. The CDR3 spans 17 residues. CDR1 and CDR2 (germline): SGHRS, YFSETQ. Trimming cost V 2 bases and J 0 bases; bases outside gene matches: 10. In nucleotides, the CDR3 is TGCGCCAGCAGCTTTACCTCCAGGGGGCTTTTCTCCTACGAGCAGTACTTC. Encoded protein: CASSFTSRGLFSYEQYF.

This clone is a singleton in its sample. The chain combines TRBV12-5 with TRBJ2-3; TRBD1 matches 7 bases. This CDR3 has 15 amino acids. The J segment lost 3 bases and the V segment lost 0 bases, leaving 3 bases of the junction unmatched. Looked up from germline, CDR1 is LGHNT and CDR2 is FRNRAP. CDR3 protein: CASGLVQTGTDTQYF. The CDR3 DNA is TGTGCTAGTGGTTTGGTACAGACAGGGACAGATACGCAGTATTTT. The variable domain in full, with the rest retrieved from reference TRBV12-5 and TRBJ2-3, is DARVTQTPRHKVTEMGQEVTMRCQPILGHNTVFWYRQTMMQGLELLAYFRNRAPLDDSGMPKDRFSAEMPDATLATLKIQPSEPRDSAVYFCASGLVQTGTDTQYFGPGTRLTVL.

This chain joins TRBV5-1 and TRBJ1-1; 9 bases map to TRBD1. CDR1 and CDR2 from the germline V gene are SGHRS and YFSETQ. Trimming cost V 5 bases and J 3 bases; bases outside gene matches: 5. The CDR3 length is 14 residues. Here the CDR3 DNA reads TGCGCCAGCAGGGGGGACAGGGTGGACACTGAAGCTTTCTTT. Its protein is CASRGDRVDTEAFF.

This sequence joins TRBV28 and TRBJ2-5, with D perhaps TRBD1 (7 bases). There are 15 residues in the CDR3. Per germline, CDR1 MDHEN and CDR2 SYDVKM. Trimming removed 7 bases at V and 5 bases at J, with 20 bases between. As DNA, the CDR3 is TGTGCCAGCACCCTTATCAGGGGGGCCAGTGAGACCCAGTACTTC. Protein sequence: CASTLIRGASETQYF.

V gene TRBV7-3 combines with J gene TRBJ1-1; 7 positions agree with TRBD1. The CDR3 consists of 15 residues. V was pared by 2 bases and J by 2 bases, with 5 bases of the junction left unmatched. CDR1 SGHTA and CDR2 FQGTGA come from the germline V gene. The CDR3 here is CASSLRPGGNTEAFF. The CDR3 region has the DNA TGTGCCAGCAGCTTACGCCCAGGGGGTAACACTGAAGCTTTCTTT. Supplemented by reference TRBV7-3 and TRBJ1-1, the full variable domain reads GAGVSQTPSNKVTEKGKYVELRCDPISGHTALYWYRQSLGQGPEFLIYFQGTGAADDSGLPNDRFFAVRPEGSVSTLKIQRTERGDSAVYLCASSLRPGGNTEAFFGQGTRLTVV.

V usage is TRBV14 and J usage is TRBJ1-2; TRBD1 agrees at 9 bases. The germline V gene encodes CDR1 SGHDN and CDR2 FVKESK. The CDR3 is made up of 17 amino acids. Trimming took 3 bases from V and 2 from J; bases not matched to a gene: 10. The CDR3 nucleotides are TGTGCCAGCAGCCATCACAGGGGGCGTACCCCGAACTATGGCTACACCTTC. Its protein product is CASSHHRGRTPNYGYTF.

The V and J genes are TRBV7-2 and TRBJ1-5, with 9 positions matching TRBD1. Germline V gene sequence: CDR1 SGHTA, CDR2 FQGNSA. This CDR3 region has 13 residues. The ends lost 6 bases at V and 8 bases at J; junction bases unmatched: 5. CDR3 sequence: CASSGTGSEPQHF. CDR3 DNA: TGTGCCAGCAGTGGGACAGGGAGCGAGCCCCAGCATTTT.

The chain couples TRBV2 to TRBJ2-5; possibly TRBD1 for D (5 bases). Trimming shortened V by 4 bases and J by 2 bases, and 17 bases separated the two germline ends. This CDR3 contains 16 residues. Germline lookup yields CDR1 SNHLY and CDR2 FYNNEI. The CDR3 here is CASSGDGRGRQETQYF. CDR3 in DNA: TGTGCCAGCAGTGGGGATGGAAGGGGTCGGCAAGAGACCCAGTACTTC. Filled out from reference TRBV2 and TRBJ2-5, the complete variable domain reads EPEVTQTPSHQVTQMGQEVILRCVPISNHLYFYWYRQILGQKVEFLVSFYNNEISEKSEIFDDQFSVERPDGSNFTLKIRSTKLEDSAMYFCASSGDGRGRQETQYFGPGTRLLVL.

The sample holds one count of this clone. V is TRBV3-1 (or the pseudogene TRBV3-2) and J is TRBJ1-6; TRBD1 might be the D (6 bases). The CDR3 spans 14 residues. V lost 6 bases and J 7 bases, leaving 13 bases between the germline ends. Germline CDR1 is LGHDT and CDR2 is YNNKEL (reference sequence). CDR3 nucleotide sequence: TGTGCCAGCAGTCGGGGGGCAATCAATTCACCCCTCCACTTT. Its translation: CASSRGAINSPLHF.

The rearrangement joins TRBV19 to TRBJ2-3; TRBD1 agrees at 7 bases. Germline V gene lookup returns CDR1 LNHDA and CDR2 SQIVND (reference sequence). The length of the CDR3 is 15 residues. The junction had 10 bases not matched to a gene; V was cut back by 6 bases and J by 4 bases. The CDR3 DNA reads as TGTGCCAGTAGAAAACAGGGGATCGGGTCAGATACGCAGTATTTT. Its translation: CASRKQGIGSDTQYF.